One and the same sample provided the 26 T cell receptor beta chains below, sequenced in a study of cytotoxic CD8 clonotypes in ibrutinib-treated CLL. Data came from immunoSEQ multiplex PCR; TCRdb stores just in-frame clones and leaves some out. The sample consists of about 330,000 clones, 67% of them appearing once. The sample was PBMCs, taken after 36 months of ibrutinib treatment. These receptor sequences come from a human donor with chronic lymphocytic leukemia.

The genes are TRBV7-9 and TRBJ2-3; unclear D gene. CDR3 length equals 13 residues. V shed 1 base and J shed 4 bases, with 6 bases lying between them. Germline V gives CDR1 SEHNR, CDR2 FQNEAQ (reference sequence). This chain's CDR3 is CASSLVSADTQYF. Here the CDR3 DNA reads TGTGCCAGCAGCTTAGTCTCGGCAGATACGCAGTATTTT.

CDR3 residues: CASSIGTGTSADTQYF. The CDR3 nucleotides read TGTGCCAGTAGTATAGGGACCGGGACTAGTGCAGATACGCAGTATTTT. V is TRBV19 and J is TRBJ2-3, with 8 bases identical to TRBD2. Germline lookup yields CDR1 LNHDA and CDR2 SQIVND (reference sequence). V shed 1 base, J shed 4 bases, and the junction held 7 bases outside the gene matches. The CDR3 runs to 16 residues.

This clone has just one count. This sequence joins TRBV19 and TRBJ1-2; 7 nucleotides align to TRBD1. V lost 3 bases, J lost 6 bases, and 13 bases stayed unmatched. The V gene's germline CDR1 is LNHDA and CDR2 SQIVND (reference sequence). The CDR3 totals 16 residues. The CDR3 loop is CASSIMSTGQSDGYTF. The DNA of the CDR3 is TGTGCCAGTAGTATCATGTCGACAGGGCAAAGCGATGGCTACACCTTC.

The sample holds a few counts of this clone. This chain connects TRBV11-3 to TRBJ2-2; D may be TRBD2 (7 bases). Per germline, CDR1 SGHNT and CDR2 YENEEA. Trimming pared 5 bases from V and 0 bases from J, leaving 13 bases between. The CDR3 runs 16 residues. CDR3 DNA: TGTGCCAGCAGCAGGCGGGGGCAGACGAACACCGGGGAGCTGTTTTTT. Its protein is CASSRRGQTNTGELFF. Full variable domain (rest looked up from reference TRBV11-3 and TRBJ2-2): EAGVVQSPRYKIIEKKQPVAFWCNPISGHNTLYWYLQNLGQGPELLIRYENEEAVDDSQLPKDRFSAERLKGVDSTLKIQPAELGDSAVYLCASSRRGQTNTGELFFGEGSRLTVL.

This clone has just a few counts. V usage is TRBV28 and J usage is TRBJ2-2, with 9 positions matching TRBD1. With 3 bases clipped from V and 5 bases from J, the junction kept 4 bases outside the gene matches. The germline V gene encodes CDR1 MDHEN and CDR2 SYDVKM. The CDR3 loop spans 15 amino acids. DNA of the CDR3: TGTGCCAGCAGTTTCTGGGACAGGGATACCGGGGAGCTGTTTTTT. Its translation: CASSFWDRDTGELFF.

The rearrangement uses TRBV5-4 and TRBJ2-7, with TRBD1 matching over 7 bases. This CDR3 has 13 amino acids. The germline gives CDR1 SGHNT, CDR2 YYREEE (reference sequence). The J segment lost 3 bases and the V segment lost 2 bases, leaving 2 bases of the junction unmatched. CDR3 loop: CASSFQGDYEQYF. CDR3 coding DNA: TGTGCCAGCAGCTTTCAGGGGGACTACGAGCAGTACTTC.

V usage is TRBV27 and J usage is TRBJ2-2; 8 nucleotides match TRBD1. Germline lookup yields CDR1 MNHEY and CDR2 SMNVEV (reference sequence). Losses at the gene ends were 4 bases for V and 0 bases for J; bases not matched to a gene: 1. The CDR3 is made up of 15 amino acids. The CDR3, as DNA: TGTGCCAGCAGTTCGGACAGGGCGAACACCGGGGAGCTGTTTTTT. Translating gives CASSSDRANTGELFF.

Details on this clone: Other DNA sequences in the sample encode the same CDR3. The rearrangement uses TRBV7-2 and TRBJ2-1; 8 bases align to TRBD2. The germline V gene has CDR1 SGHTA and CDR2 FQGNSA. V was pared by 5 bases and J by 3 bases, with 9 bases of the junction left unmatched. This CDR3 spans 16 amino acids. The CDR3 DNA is TGTGCCAGCAGCAGGCGGTTGGCGGGGGGCTACAATGAGCAGTTCTTC. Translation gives CASSRRLAGGYNEQFF.

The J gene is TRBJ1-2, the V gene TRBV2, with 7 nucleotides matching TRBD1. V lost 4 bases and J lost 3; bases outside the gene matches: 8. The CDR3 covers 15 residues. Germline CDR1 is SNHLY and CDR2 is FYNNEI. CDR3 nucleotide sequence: TGTGCCAGCAGTGGGGCGTGGGACAGCCACTATGGCTACACCTTC. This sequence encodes CASSGAWDSHYGYTF.

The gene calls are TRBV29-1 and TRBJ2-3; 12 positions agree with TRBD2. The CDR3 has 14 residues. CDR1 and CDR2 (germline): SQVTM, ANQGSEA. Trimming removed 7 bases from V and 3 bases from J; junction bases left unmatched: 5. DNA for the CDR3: TGCAGCGCAGCGACTAGCGGGAGAACAGATACGCAGTATTTT. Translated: CSAATSGRTDTQYF.

This CDR3 reads CASSQGGSTDTQYF. As DNA, the CDR3 is TGTGCCAGCAGCCAAGGGGGGAGCACAGATACGCAGTATTTT. The V gene is TRBV16, the J gene TRBJ2-3; D is possibly TRBD2 (6 bases). The V end was cut by 2 bases, the J end by 0 bases, with 6 bases between. Per the germline V gene, CDR1 is KGHSY and CDR2 is FQNENV. The CDR3 is 14 residues long.

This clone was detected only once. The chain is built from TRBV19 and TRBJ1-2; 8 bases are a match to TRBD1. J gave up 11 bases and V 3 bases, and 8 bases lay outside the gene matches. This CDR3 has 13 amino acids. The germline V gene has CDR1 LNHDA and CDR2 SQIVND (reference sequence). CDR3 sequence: CASSIGTGPRYTF. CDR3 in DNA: TGTGCCAGTAGTATCGGGACAGGACCGCGTTACACCTTC.

The CDR3 loop is CASSYAGTPIEQYF. In nucleotides, the CDR3 is TGTGCCAGCAGTTACGCCGGGACTCCCATCGAGCAGTACTTC. The gene calls are TRBV6-6 and TRBJ2-7; D is possibly TRBD2 (6 bases). Per the germline V gene, CDR1 is MNHNY and CDR2 is SVGAGI (reference sequence). Between the trimmed V and J ends, which lost 2 bases and 6 bases, there was a span of 14 bases. CDR3 length: 14 residues.

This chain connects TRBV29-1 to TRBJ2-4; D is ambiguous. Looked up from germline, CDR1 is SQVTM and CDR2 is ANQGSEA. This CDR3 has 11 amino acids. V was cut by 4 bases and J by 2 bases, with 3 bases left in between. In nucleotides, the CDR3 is TGCAGCGTTGTCACCAAAAACATTCAGTACTTC. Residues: CSVVTKNIQYF.

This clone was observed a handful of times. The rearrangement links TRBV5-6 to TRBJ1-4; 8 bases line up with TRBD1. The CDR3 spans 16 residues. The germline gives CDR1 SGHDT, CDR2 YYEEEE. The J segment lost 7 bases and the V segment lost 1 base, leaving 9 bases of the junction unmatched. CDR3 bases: TGTGCCAGCAGCTTGAGGAGTGGGACAGGAGGTGAAAAACTGTTTTTT. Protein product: CASSLRSGTGGEKLFF.

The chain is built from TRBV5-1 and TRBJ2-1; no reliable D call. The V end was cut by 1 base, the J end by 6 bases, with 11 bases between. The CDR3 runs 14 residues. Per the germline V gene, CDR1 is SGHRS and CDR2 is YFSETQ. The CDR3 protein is CASSLRGSSNEQFF. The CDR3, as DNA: TGCGCCAGCAGCTTGAGAGGTAGCAGCAATGAGCAGTTCTTC.

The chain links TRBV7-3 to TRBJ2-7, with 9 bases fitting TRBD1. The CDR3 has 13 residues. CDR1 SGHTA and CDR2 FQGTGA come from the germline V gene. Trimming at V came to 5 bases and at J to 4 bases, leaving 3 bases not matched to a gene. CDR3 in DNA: TGTGCCAGCAGCGCAGACAGGGGGTACGAGCAGTACTTC. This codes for CASSADRGYEQYF.

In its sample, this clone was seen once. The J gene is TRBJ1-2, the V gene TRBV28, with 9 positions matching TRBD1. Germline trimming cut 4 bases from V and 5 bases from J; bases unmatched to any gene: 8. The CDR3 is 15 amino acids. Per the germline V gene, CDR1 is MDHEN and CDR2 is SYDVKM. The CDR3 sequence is CASSYRDRDLYGYTF. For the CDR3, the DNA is TGTGCCAGCAGTTACCGGGACAGGGATTTGTATGGCTACACCTTC.

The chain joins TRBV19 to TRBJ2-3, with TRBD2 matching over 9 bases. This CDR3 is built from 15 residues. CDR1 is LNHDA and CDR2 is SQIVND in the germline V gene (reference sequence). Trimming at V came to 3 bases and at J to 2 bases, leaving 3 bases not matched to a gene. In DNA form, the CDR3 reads TGTGCCAGTAGTATGACTAGCGGATACACAGATACGCAGTATTTT. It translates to CASSMTSGYTDTQYF.

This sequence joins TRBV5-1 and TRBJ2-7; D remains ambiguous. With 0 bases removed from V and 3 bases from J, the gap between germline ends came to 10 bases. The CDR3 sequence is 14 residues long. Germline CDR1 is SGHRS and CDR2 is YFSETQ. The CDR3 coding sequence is TGCGCCAGCAGCTTGGTCTATCTGGGCTACGAGCAGTACTTC. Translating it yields CASSLVYLGYEQYF.

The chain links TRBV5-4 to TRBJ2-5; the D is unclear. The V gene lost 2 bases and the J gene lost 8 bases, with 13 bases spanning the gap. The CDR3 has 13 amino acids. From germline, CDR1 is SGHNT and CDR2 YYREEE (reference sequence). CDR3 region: CASSFPLSPTQYF. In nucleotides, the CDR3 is TGTGCCAGCAGCTTTCCCCTCTCACCCACCCAGTACTTC. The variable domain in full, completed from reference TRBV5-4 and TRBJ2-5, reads ETGVTQSPTHLIKTRGQQVTLRCSSQSGHNTVSWYQQALGQGPQFIFQYYREEENGRGNFPPRFSGLQFPNYSSELNVNALELDDSALYLCASSFPLSPTQYFGPGTRLLVL.

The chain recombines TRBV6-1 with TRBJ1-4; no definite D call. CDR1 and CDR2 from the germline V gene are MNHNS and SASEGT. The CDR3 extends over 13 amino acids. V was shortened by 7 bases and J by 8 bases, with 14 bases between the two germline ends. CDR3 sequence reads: CASTRVTREKLFF. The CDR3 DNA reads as TGTGCCAGCACCCGGGTGACGCGGGAAAAACTGTTTTTT.

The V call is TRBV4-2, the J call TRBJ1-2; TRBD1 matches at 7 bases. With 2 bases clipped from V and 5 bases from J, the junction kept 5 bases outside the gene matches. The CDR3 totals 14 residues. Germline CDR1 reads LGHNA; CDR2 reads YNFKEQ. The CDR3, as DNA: TGTGCCAGCAGCCAACAGGGGGTGCGGTATGGCTACACCTTC. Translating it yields CASSQQGVRYGYTF.

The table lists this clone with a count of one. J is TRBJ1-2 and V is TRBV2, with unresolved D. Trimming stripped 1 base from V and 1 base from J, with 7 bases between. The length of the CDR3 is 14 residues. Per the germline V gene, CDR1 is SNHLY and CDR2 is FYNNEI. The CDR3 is CASSEGADNYGYTF. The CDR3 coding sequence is TGTGCCAGCAGTGAAGGTGCGGATAACTATGGCTACACCTTC.

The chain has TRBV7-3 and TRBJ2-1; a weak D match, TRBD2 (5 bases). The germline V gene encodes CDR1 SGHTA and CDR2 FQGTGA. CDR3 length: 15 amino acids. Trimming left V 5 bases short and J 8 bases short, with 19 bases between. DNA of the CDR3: TGTGCCAGCAGCCCCGGAACCGACCGGCGGGATGAGCAGTTCTTC. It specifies CASSPGTDRRDEQFF.

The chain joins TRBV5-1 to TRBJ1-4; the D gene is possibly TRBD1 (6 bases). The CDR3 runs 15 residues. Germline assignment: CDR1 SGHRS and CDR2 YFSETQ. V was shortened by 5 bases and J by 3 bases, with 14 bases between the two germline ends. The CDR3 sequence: CASSRQGTANEKLFF. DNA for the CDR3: TGCGCCAGCAGTCGGCAGGGGACGGCTAATGAAAAACTGTTTTTT.